A selection of T cell receptor beta chains follows, all from one sample in a study of cytomegalovirus exposure and HLA in healthy donors. The repertoire was sequenced with immunoSEQ multiplex PCR; TCRdb's copy has only in-frame clones and lacks some. The data hold fewer than 150,000 clones, with about 80% observed a single time. Sequencing was carried out using PBMCs. These TCRs come from a man aged 35 to 55 in good health and CMV-seronegative. The CDR3 runs from the conserved cysteine through the conserved F or W. Fields, in order: clone size, D gene, J gene, V gene, CDR3 DNA, CDR3 protein. A D gene is named only where the DNA matches it firmly. Size values are once, few and many counts, or a class for expanded clones, and some rows have none.

.	.	TRBJ2-7	TRBV6-5	TGTGCCAGCAGTCAACCAGGGAACGAGCAGTACTTC	CASSQPGNEQYF
.	TRBD1	TRBJ2-7	TRBV5-4	TGTGCCAGCAGCTCCAATTCCGGGACAGCTGTCAACGAGCAGTACTTC	CASSSNSGTAVNEQYF
.	TRBD1	TRBJ1-4	TRBV7-9	TGTGCCAGCAGCGAACAGGGGCGTCTTACTGAAAAACTGTTTTTT	CASSEQGRLTEKLFF
.	.	TRBJ1-6	TRBV30	TGTGCCTGGAGTGAAGATGGGGGCGATTCACCCCTCCACTTT	CAWSEDGGDSPLHF
.	TRBD1	TRBJ2-3	TRBV28	TGTGCCACCTCTGGGACAGGGACGGCAGATACGCAGTATTTT	CATSGTGTADTQYF
.	.	TRBJ2-5	TRBV7-2	TGTGCCAGCAGTCCTCAAGAGACCCAGTACTTC	CASSPQETQYF
.	.	TRBJ2-7	TRBV10-2	TGCGCCAGCAGTGATCTAGACTACGAGCAGTACTTC	CASSDLDYEQYF
.	.	TRBJ1-3	TRBV27	TGTGCCAGCAGTTTATTGATGGGCAGTACCTCTGGAAACACCATATATTTT	CASSLLMGSTSGNTIYF
.	TRBD1	TRBJ1-1	TRBV2	TGTGCCAGCAGCCGGACAGGGGGCAACACTGAAGCTTTCTTT	CASSRTGGNTEAFF
.	.	TRBJ1-2	TRBV2	TGTGCCAGCAGTGCAACCGGGGTCCTCTCGGGCTATGGCTACACCTTC	CASSATGVLSGYGYTF
.	TRBD1	TRBJ2-7	TRBV11-2	TGTGCCAGCAGCCTTGACAGGGACGAGCAGTACTTC	CASSLDRDEQYF
.	TRBD2	TRBJ2-3	TRBV6-5	TGTGCCAGCAGTGGACTAGCGGGGACAGATACGCAGTATTTT	CASSGLAGTDTQYF
.	.	TRBJ1-4	TRBV7-9	TGTGCCAGCAGCCGGACATGGGATCGGGAAAAACTGTTTTTT	CASSRTWDREKLFF
.	.	TRBJ1-2	TRBV5-4	TGTGCCAGCAGCTTGGATTCGGGCCCCTCGGCGGGCGGCTACACCTTC	CASSLDSGPSAGGYTF
.	.	TRBJ1-5	TRBV18	TGTGCCAGCTCACCAGACTCATTACAGCCCCAGCATTTT	CASSPDSLQPQHF
few	.	TRBJ2-7	TRBV7-6	TGTGCCAGCAGCTTAGTGGGCTCACAGGGGGGGCCGAACGAGCAGTACTTC	CASSLVGSQGGPNEQYF